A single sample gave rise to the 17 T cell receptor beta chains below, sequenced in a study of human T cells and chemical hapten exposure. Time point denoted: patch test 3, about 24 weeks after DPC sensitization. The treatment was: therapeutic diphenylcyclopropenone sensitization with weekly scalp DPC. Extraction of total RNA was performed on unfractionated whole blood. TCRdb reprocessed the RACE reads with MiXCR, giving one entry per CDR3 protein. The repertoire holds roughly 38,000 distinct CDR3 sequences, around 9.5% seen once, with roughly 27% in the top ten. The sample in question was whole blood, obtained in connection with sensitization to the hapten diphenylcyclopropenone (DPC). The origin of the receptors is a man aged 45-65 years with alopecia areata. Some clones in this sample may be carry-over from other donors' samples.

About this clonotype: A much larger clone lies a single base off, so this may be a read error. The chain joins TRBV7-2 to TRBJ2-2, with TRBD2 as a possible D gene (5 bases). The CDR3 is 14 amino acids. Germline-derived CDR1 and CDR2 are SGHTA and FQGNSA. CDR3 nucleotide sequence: TGTGCCAGCAGCTTAGCCGGGAACACCGGGGAGCTGTATTTT. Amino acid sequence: CASSLAGNTGELYF. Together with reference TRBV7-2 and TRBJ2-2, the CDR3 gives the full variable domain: GAGVSQSPSNKVTEKGKDVELRCDPISGHTALYWYRQSLGQGLEFLIYFQGNSAPDKSGLPSDRFSAERTGGSVSTLTIQRTQQEDSAVYLCASSLAGNTGELYFGEGSRLTVL.

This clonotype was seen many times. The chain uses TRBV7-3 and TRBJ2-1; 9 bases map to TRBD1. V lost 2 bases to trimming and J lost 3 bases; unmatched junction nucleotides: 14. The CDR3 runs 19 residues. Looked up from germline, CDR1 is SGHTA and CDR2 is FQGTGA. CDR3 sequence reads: CASSLLGTGRSTLYNEQFF. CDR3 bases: TGTGCCAGCAGCTTATTGGGGACAGGGAGGAGTACGCTCTACAATGAGCAGTTCTTC.

CDR3 sequence (DNA): TGTGCCAGCAGTCGAGAGACTGGCGCCTACGAGCAGTACTTC. Protein: CASSRETGAYEQYF. The chain recombines TRBV25-1 with TRBJ2-7; D unclear. The CDR3 contains 14 residues. Trimming left V 5 bases short and J 2 bases short, with 13 bases between. CDR1 and CDR2 (germline): MGHDK, SYGVNS.

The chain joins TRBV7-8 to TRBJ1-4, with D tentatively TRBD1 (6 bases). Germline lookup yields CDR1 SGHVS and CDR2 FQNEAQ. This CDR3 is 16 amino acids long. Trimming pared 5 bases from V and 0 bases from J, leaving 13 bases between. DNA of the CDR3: TGTGCCAGCAGCGACGGACAGACAACAACTAATGAAAAACTGTTTTTT. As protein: CASSDGQTTTNEKLFF.

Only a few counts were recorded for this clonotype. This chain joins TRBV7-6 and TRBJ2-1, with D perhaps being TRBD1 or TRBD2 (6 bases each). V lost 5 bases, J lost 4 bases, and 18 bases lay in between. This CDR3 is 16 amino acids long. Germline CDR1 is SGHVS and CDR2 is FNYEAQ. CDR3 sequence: CASSPGAQPTYNEQFF. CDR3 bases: TGTGCCAGCAGCCCGGGGGCACAACCCACTTACAATGAGCAGTTCTTC.

The CDR3 here is CASSIRDGELFF. In DNA form, the CDR3 reads TGTGCCAGCAGCATCAGAGACGGGGAGCTGTTTTTT. V usage is TRBV7-2 and J usage is TRBJ2-2, with unresolved D. CDR3 length: 12 residues. V was pared by 5 bases and J by 7 bases, with 8 bases between. CDR1 and CDR2 (germline): SGHTA, FQGNSA.

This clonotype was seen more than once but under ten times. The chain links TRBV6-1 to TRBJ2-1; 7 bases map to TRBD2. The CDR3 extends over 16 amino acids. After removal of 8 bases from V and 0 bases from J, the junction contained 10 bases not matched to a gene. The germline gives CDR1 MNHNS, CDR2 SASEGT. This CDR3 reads CASLRGTTSSYNEQFF. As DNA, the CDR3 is TGTGCCAGCCTAAGAGGGACTACAAGCTCCTACAATGAGCAGTTCTTC.

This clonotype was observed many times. Here the CDR3 reads CASSLSNRNNSPLHF. Here the CDR3 DNA reads TGTGCCAGCAGTTTATCTAACAGAAATAATTCACCCCTCCACTTT. V and J are TRBV28 and TRBJ1-6; D is unresolved. The germline CDR1 and CDR2 sequences are MDHEN and SYDVKM. The germline V and J ends were trimmed by 1 base and 5 bases, with 9 bases remaining between them. The length of the CDR3 is 15 residues.

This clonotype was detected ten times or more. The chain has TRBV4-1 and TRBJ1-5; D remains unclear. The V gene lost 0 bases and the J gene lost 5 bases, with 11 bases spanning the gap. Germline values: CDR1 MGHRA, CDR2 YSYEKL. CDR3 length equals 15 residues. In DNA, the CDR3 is TGCGCCAGCAGCCAAGATAACACAGTGGATCAGCCCCAGCATTTT. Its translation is CASSQDNTVDQPQHF.

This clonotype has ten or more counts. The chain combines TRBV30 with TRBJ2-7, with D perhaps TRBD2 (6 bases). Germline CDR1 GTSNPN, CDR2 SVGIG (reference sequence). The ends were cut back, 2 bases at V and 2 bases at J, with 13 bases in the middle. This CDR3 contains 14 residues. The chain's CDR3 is CAWSPAGIAYEQYF. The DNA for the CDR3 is TGTGCCTGGAGTCCGGCGGGGATTGCCTACGAGCAGTACTTC.

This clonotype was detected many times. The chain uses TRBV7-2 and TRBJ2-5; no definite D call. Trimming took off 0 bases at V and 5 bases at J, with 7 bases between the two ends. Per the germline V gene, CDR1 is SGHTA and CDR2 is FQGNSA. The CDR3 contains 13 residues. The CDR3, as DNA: TGTGCCAGCAGCTTAGCGAGTTCGGAGACCCAGTACTTC. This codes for CASSLASSETQYF.

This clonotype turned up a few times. The CDR3 DNA reads TGCGCCAGCAGCCCCGTGGGGGGCTTGAACACTGAAGCTTTCTTT. Translating gives CASSPVGGLNTEAFF. The chain combines TRBV5-1 with TRBJ1-1; weak D call: TRBD1 (6 bases). CDR1 is SGHRS and CDR2 is YFSETQ in the germline V gene. V lost 4 bases and J lost 0, with 13 bases in between. The CDR3 has 15 amino acids.

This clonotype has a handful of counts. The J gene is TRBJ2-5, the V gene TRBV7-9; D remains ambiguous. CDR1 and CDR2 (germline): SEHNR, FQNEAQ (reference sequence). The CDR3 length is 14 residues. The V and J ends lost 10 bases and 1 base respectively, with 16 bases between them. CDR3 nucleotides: TGTGCCATCCCCCCATCCGGCGGCCAAGAGACCCAGTACTTC. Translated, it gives CAIPPSGGQETQYF.

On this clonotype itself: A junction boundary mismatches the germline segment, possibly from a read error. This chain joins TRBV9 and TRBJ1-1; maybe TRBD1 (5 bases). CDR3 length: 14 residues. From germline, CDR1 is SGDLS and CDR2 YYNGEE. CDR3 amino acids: CASSVYRPGTEVFF. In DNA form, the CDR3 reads TGTGCCAGCAGCGTATACAGGCCGGGGACTGAAGTTTTCTTT.

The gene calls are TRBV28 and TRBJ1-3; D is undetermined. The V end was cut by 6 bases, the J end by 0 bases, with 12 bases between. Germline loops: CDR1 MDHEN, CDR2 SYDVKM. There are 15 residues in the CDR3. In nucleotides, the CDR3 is TGTGCCAGCAGGCCCGGGAGGGACTCTGGAAACACCATATATTTT. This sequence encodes CASRPGRDSGNTIYF. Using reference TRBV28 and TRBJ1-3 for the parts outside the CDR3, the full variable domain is DVKVTQSSRYLVKRTGEKVFLECVQDMDHENMFWYRQDPGLGLRLIYFSYDVKMKEKGDIPEGYSVSREKKERFSLILESASTNQTSMYLCASRPGRDSGNTIYFGEGSWLTVV.

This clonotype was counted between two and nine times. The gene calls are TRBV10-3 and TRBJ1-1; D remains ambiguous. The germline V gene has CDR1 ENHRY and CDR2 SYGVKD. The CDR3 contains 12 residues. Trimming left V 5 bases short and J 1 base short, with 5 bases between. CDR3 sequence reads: CAISRGNTEAFF. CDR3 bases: TGTGCCATCAGTCGCGGGAACACTGAAGCTTTCTTT.

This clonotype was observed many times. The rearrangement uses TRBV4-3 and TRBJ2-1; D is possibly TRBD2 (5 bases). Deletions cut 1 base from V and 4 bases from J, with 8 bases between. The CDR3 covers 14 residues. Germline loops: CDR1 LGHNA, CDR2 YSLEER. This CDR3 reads CASSQAGSYNEQFF. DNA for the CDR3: TGCGCCAGCAGCCAAGCGGGATCTTACAATGAGCAGTTCTTC.